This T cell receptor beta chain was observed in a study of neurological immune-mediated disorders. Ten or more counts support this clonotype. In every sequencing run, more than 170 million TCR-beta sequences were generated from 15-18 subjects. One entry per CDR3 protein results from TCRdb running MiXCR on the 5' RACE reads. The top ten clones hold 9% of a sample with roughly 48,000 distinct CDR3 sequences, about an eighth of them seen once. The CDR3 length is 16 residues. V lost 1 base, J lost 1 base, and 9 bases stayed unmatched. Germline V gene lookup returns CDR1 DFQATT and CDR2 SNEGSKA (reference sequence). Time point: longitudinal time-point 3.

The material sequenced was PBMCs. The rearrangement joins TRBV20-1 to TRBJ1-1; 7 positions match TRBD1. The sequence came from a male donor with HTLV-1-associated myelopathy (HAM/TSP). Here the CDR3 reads CSARVQGPRPNTEAFF. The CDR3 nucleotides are TGCAGTGCTAGAGTACAGGGGCCAAGACCGAACACTGAAGCTTTCTTT.